This T cell receptor (beta chain) comes out of a study of shared clonotypes between healthy human individuals. Germline trimming cut 4 bases from V and 11 bases from J; bases unmatched to any gene: 5. This CDR3 has 13 amino acids. CDR1 and CDR2 from the germline V gene are LNHDA and SQIVND (reference sequence). Some clones are missing from TCRdb's copy, which holds only in-frame ones; the method was immunoSEQ multiplex PCR. The repertoire holds a few hundred thousand clones, around 97% seen once, with 0.045% to 0.06% in the top ten. The sample consisted of naive CD4+ T cells sorted from blood. Subset denoted: CD45RA+ positively selected. The source is a woman aged 30 to 39 in good health. This chain links TRBV19 with TRBJ1-4; 9 positions match TRBD1. CDR3 protein: CASSRGDRVKLFF. The CDR3 DNA reads TGTGCCAGTAGTAGAGGGGACAGGGTCAAACTGTTTTTT.